One sample yielded the 26 T cell receptor beta chains listed below, sequenced in a study of PD-1 blockade in classical Hodgkin lymphoma. There was relapse after autologous stem cell transplantation in every patient, and there was variation in brentuximab vedotin exposure. Some clones are missing from TCRdb's copy, which holds only in-frame ones; the method was immunoSEQ multiplex PCR. The repertoire includes approximately 12,000 clones, about 79% of them detected once, and 8.5% to 12% sits in the top ten. The starting material was peripheral blood mononuclear cells (PBMCs), obtained at baseline. Every receptor here comes from a human donor with classical Hodgkin lymphoma.

V usage is TRBV4-3 and J usage is TRBJ2-3; D is unclear. The germline V and J ends were trimmed by 0 bases and 1 base, with 8 bases remaining between them. CDR1 is LGHNA, CDR2 YSLEER, per germline. The CDR3 is made up of 15 amino acids. The CDR3 is CASSQERLRTDTQYF. The DNA for the CDR3 is TGCGCCAGCAGCCAAGAGAGGTTACGCACAGATACGCAGTATTTT.

The V gene is TRBV19, the J gene TRBJ1-2, with TRBD1 as a possible D gene (5 bases). CDR3 length: 13 amino acids. The V and J ends lost 3 bases and 2 bases respectively, with 7 bases between them. CDR1 LNHDA and CDR2 SQIVND come from the germline V gene (reference sequence). This CDR3 reads CASSMGQNYGYTF. As DNA, the CDR3 is TGTGCCAGTAGTATGGGGCAGAACTATGGCTACACCTTC.

The rearrangement uses TRBV11-2 and TRBJ1-3; TRBD1 matches 7 bases. The CDR3 sequence is 15 residues long. J gave up 0 bases and V 3 bases, and 2 bases lay outside the gene matches. Germline lookup yields CDR1 SGHAT and CDR2 FQNNGV. Written as DNA, the CDR3 is TGTGCCAGCAGCTTGAGGGGGCCCTCTGGAAACACCATATATTTT. It codes for CASSLRGPSGNTIYF.

The chain is built from TRBV9 and TRBJ2-1; 9 nucleotides agree with TRBD2. Germline V gene sequence: CDR1 SGDLS, CDR2 YYNGEE. The CDR3 length is 18 residues. Trimming cost V 0 bases and J 6 bases; bases outside gene matches: 13. The CDR3 loop is CASSVALPSGRTINEQFF. The CDR3 DNA follows: TGTGCCAGCAGCGTAGCTCTCCCCAGCGGGAGGACAATCAATGAGCAGTTCTTC.

This chain joins TRBV29-1 and TRBJ2-1; TRBD1 or TRBD2 may be the D gene (5 bases each). The length of the CDR3 is 14 residues. Between the trimmed V and J ends, which lost 7 bases and 9 bases, there was a span of 22 bases. CDR1 SQVTM and CDR2 ANQGSEA come from the germline V gene. The CDR3 here is CSARGGRPTGEQFF. The DNA of the CDR3 is TGCAGCGCACGGGGCGGAAGACCGACCGGTGAGCAGTTCTTC.

V usage is TRBV10-3 and J usage is TRBJ2-1; 7 bases match TRBD2. Germline V gene sequence: CDR1 ENHRY, CDR2 SYGVKD. The CDR3 is 16 residues long. Trimming took 3 bases from V and 0 from J; bases not matched to a gene: 5. The CDR3 protein is CAISDLGGSSYNEQFF. The CDR3, as DNA: TGTGCCATCAGTGACTTAGGCGGGAGCTCCTACAATGAGCAGTTCTTC.

The chain is built from TRBV7-2 and TRBJ2-7; the D is unclear. The CDR3 is 12 residues long. Trimming cost V 5 bases and J 4 bases, with 9 bases left between them. The germline V gene has CDR1 SGHTA and CDR2 FQGNSA. CDR3 bases: TGTGCCAGCAGCGCTCGCGTTTACGAGCAGTACTTC. Translated: CASSARVYEQYF.

This clone has just a few counts. V usage is TRBV27 and J usage is TRBJ2-7; the match to TRBD2 covers 11 bases. Per the germline V gene, CDR1 is MNHEY and CDR2 is SMNVEV (reference sequence). V shed 3 bases, J shed 4 bases, and the junction held 8 bases outside the gene matches. This CDR3 has 16 residues. CDR3 nucleotide sequence: TGTGCCAGCAGTTTCGCCCCGGTAGCGGGAGGGTACGAGCAGTACTTC. Its translation is CASSFAPVAGGYEQYF.

Only a few counts were recorded for this clone. The J gene is TRBJ1-1, the V gene TRBV6-1; D uncertain. Per germline, CDR1 MNHNS and CDR2 SASEGT. V lost 6 bases and J lost 0, with 8 bases in between. The CDR3 has 13 amino acids. The CDR3 here is CASSRGLNTEAFF. CDR3 nucleotide sequence: TGTGCCAGCAGCCGAGGCCTGAACACTGAAGCTTTCTTT.

The V gene is TRBV5-1, the J gene TRBJ2-3, with 8 bases fitting TRBD2. The junction had 2 bases not matched to a gene; V was cut back by 2 bases and J by 0 bases. The CDR3 consists of 15 residues. Per the germline V gene, CDR1 is SGHRS and CDR2 is YFSETQ. The DNA of the CDR3 is TGCGCCAGCAGCTTCGGGGGGGCTAGCACAGATACGCAGTATTTT. Amino acids: CASSFGGASTDTQYF.

V gene TRBV11-1 combines with J gene TRBJ2-1, with 10 bases aligning to TRBD2. V shed 5 bases and J 8 bases; nucleotides not matched to a gene: 12. The CDR3 runs 16 residues. Germline loops: CDR1 SGHAT, CDR2 FQDESV (reference sequence). The CDR3 loop reads CASSRPSISGGYEQFF. The CDR3, as DNA: TGTGCCAGCAGCCGGCCGTCAATTAGCGGGGGGTATGAGCAGTTCTTC.

The rearrangement links TRBV10-3 to TRBJ2-2; D unclear. CDR1 ENHRY and CDR2 SYGVKD come from the germline V gene. CDR3 length: 12 amino acids. Trimming took off 4 bases at V and 6 bases at J, with 6 bases between the two ends. Here the CDR3 reads CAISGVPGELFF. Written as DNA, the CDR3 is TGTGCCATCAGTGGGGTGCCCGGGGAGCTGTTTTTT.

This chain connects TRBV5-5 to TRBJ1-3, with 9 bases lining up with TRBD1. This CDR3 is 17 amino acids long. V dropped 4 bases and J dropped 1; count of bases not matched to a gene: 9. Germline V CDR1 and CDR2: SGHKS, YYEKEE (reference sequence). This CDR3 is CASSHTGTGLSGNTIYF. For the CDR3, the DNA is TGTGCCAGCAGCCACACCGGGACAGGGTTGTCTGGAAACACCATATATTTT.

The chain employs TRBV11-1 and TRBJ2-7, with D hard to call. Germline V gene sequence: CDR1 SGHAT, CDR2 FQDESV (reference sequence). CDR3 length equals 15 residues. Trimming shortened V by 2 bases and J by 2 bases, and 13 bases separated the two germline ends. The CDR3 protein is CASSLTEVIAYEQYF. CDR3 coding DNA: TGTGCCAGCAGCTTAACTGAAGTCATAGCCTACGAGCAGTACTTC.

In this sample, this clone turned up a few times. The J gene is TRBJ1-1, the V gene TRBV2; 11 bases match TRBD1. The CDR3 consists of 17 residues. V was clipped by 5 bases and J by 0 bases; unmatched bases: 8. Germline CDR1 is SNHLY and CDR2 is FYNNEI. This chain's CDR3 is CASSLHWDRGMNTEAFF. CDR3 DNA sequence: TGTGCCAGCAGTTTACATTGGGACAGGGGGATGAACACTGAAGCTTTCTTT.

The V gene is TRBV6-1, the J gene TRBJ1-5; the D gene is possibly TRBD1 (6 bases). The V gene's germline CDR1 is MNHNS and CDR2 SASEGT. CDR3 length: 15 residues. V lost 6 bases and J 3 bases, leaving 15 bases between the germline ends. The CDR3 reads CASSENTGNNQPQHF. The CDR3 DNA sequence: TGTGCCAGCAGCGAAAATACAGGGAACAATCAGCCCCAGCATTTT.

This chain links TRBV7-2 with TRBJ2-3; TRBD2 agrees at 15 bases. After removal of 5 bases from V and 8 bases from J, the junction contained 5 bases not matched to a gene. Germline V gene data show CDR1 as SGHTA and CDR2 as FQGNSA. The CDR3 sequence is 15 residues long. As DNA, the CDR3 is TGTGCCAGCAGCAAACGGACTAGCGGGGGGGGTACGCAGTATTTT. Translation gives CASSKRTSGGGTQYF.

The genes are TRBV5-6 and TRBJ2-1; the D is unclear. The CDR3 loop spans 14 amino acids. Germline CDR1 is SGHDT and CDR2 is YYEEEE. V was trimmed by 0 bases and J by 7 bases, leaving 11 bases between them. CDR3 residues: CASSLVASWNEQFF. The CDR3 DNA is TGTGCCAGCAGCTTGGTGGCTAGTTGGAATGAGCAGTTCTTC.

This clone was counted only a few times. The chain uses TRBV11-2 and TRBJ2-5; perhaps TRBD1 as D (6 bases). The CDR3 totals 16 residues. In germline, CDR1 is SGHAT, CDR2 FQNNGV. V lost 5 bases and J 0 bases, leaving 16 bases between the germline ends. The chain's CDR3 is CASSSTRGRYQETQYF. The CDR3, as DNA: TGTGCCAGCAGCAGCACCAGGGGCCGGTACCAAGAGACCCAGTACTTC.

V gene TRBV6-5 combines with J gene TRBJ2-7; unclear D gene. Trimming shortened V by 0 bases and J by 1 base, and 7 bases separated the two germline ends. Per germline, CDR1 MNHEY and CDR2 SVGAGI. The CDR3 extends over 14 amino acids. The CDR3 DNA reads as TGTGCCAGCAGTTACTCGAAGGATTCCTACGAGCAGTACTTC. Residues: CASSYSKDSYEQYF.

The gene calls are TRBV7-6 and TRBJ2-5; D is perhaps TRBD2 (6 bases). V was pared by 1 base and J by 4 bases, with 13 bases between. Germline V gene data show CDR1 as SGHVS and CDR2 as FNYEAQ. The CDR3 has 15 amino acids. In nucleotides, the CDR3 is TGTGCCAGCAGCTTAGGGAGGGGAGGTCGAGAGACCCAGTACTTC. This translates into CASSLGRGGRETQYF.

In this sample, this clone turned up a few times. J is TRBJ2-7 and V is TRBV5-6; a possible D gene is TRBD2 (6 bases). CDR1 is SGHDT and CDR2 is YYEEEE in the germline V gene. Trimming cost V 5 bases and J 4 bases, with 10 bases left between them. The CDR3 consists of 12 residues. CDR3 region: CASSWGTYEQYF. CDR3 coding DNA: TGTGCCAGCAGTTGGGGGACTTACGAGCAGTACTTC.

This clone has only one observation. V gene TRBV10-3 combines with J gene TRBJ2-3; weak D call: TRBD2 (8 bases). This CDR3 is 14 amino acids long. V was pared by 10 bases and J by 2 bases, with 16 bases between. CDR1 is ENHRY, CDR2 SYGVKD, per germline. CDR3 in DNA: TGTGCCACCGGGAGGGGGCCCTCCACAGATACGCAGTATTTT. Amino acids: CATGRGPSTDTQYF.

J is TRBJ1-6 and V is TRBV4-2, with TRBD1 matching 7 bases. V lost 4 bases and J lost 0; bases outside the gene matches: 6. CDR3 length: 17 amino acids. CDR1 is LGHNA, CDR2 YNFKEQ, per germline. Written as DNA, the CDR3 is TGTGCCAGCAGCCTAGGCGCAGGGGGCTCCTATAATTCACCCCTCCACTTT. Amino acids: CASSLGAGGSYNSPLHF.

This sequence joins TRBV11-3 and TRBJ1-1, with 11 nucleotides matching TRBD1. This CDR3 contains 13 residues. The germline V gene has CDR1 SGHNT and CDR2 YENEEA. V lost 5 bases and J lost 12; bases outside the gene matches: 8. Written as DNA, the CDR3 is TGTGCCAGCAGCCGGACAGGGGGCTTTGGGACTTTCTTT. Translation: CASSRTGGFGTFF.

The CDR3 here is CASRKDRGTQETQYF. The CDR3 DNA reads as TGTGCCAGCAGAAAGGACAGAGGTACACAAGAGACCCAGTACTTC. The chain carries TRBV5-4 and TRBJ2-5; weak D call: TRBD1 (6 bases). The CDR3 sequence is 15 residues long. Germline V gene data show CDR1 as SGHNT and CDR2 as YYREEE (reference sequence). V lost 5 bases to trimming and J lost 2 bases, with 16 bases between them.